This TCR beta chain was recovered during a study of cytomegalovirus exposure and HLA in healthy donors (dated by TCRdb to 2016 to 2017). Regarding the research as a whole: According to an earlier analysis of 587 of the donors, 150 million to 200 million T cells yielded some 110 million unique TCR beta sequences and around 280 Gb of sequence data. Approximately 300 gigabases of sequencing data and about 92 million unique TCR sequences made up an early release that covered 500 to 650 HLA-typed donors. Of the 398 genotyped donors, 65% to 90% fell in the genetic ancestry cluster associated with self-reported Caucasian donors. The study aimed to test whether signatures of past pathogen exposure could be identified by cataloging public T cell receptors. The study used immunosequencing to profile the T cell repertoires of several hundred subjects and linked those repertoires to cytomegalovirus serostatus. Besides the first cohort of approximately 710 subjects, a separate validation cohort made up of over 95 different subjects was used. High-throughput TCR immunosequencing, statistical association of individual TCRs with disease status, and machine learning were combined to predict cytomegalovirus infection status. A later analysis re-analyzed previously published TCR beta repertoires from about 600 donors and added high-resolution HLA genotyping to study TCR occurrence patterns. Rather than drawing on any new phenotypic data, the later analysis identified candidate immune exposures from TCR beta sequences and the way those sequences occurred across donors. An earlier analysis of 500 to 750 of the donors applied high-throughput TCR beta sequencing to assess whether each TCR beta V gene segment acted as functional or pseudogenic. Donor age, sex, ethnicity and CMV serostatus were compiled together with the repertoire data. A later genetic analysis used genome-wide SNP genotypes for 398 of the 666 donors, treating that subset as a discovery cohort. All discovery cohort repertoires had been generated using a single sequencing platform. HLA typing included class I and class II loci at four-digit resolution. The number of typed donors differed by locus: about 620-630 for A, B, C, DRB1 and DQB1; approximately 540 for DQA1; fewer than 610 for DPA1; and around 470 for DPB1. Roughly five DR-DQ haplotypes were handled as single units for association and clustering, since linkage in the cohort was strong. Across about 380 genotyped donors of the cohort, an average of roughly 200,000 unique TCR beta nucleotide sequences per donor were sequenced, and approximately 17% of those sequences were non-productive. What the work shows at the level of the full study, not this receptor alone: The classifier was reported to diagnose cytomegalovirus status with high specificity and sensitivity in both the original and validation cohorts. Compared with equally common non-associated chains, HLA-associated TCR beta chains in a later analysis were more clonally expanded and had lower generation probabilities. In a later genetic analysis, a missense DCLRE1C variant was associated with V-gene and J-gene trimming of TCR beta chains, and the association was replicated in an independent cohort. The study gave a list of 150 to 200 TCR beta chains associated with cytomegalovirus. In vitro tests confirmed that three of the cytomegalovirus-associated TCR beta chains recognize cytomegalovirus antigens. A further reported finding was that TCR beta sequences accurately predicted the HLA-A and HLA-B alleles for most subjects in the first cohort. Only TCR beta chains were sequenced in this cohort, and the absence of alpha or paired-chain data limited detectable features. Specific HLA alleles were associated with more than 15,000 TCR beta sequences at a false discovery rate of 0.05 in a later analysis. A later analysis found that most CMV-associated TCR beta chains appeared HLA-restricted, with HLA associations seemingly driven largely by CMV exposure. A cluster of highly shared sequence variants was judged likely to represent a technical artifact of the sequencing pipeline. Approximately 18 rarely observed V segments, including chromosome 9 orphons, were excluded from the earlier analysis of about 610 of the donors because counts were too low. Because some donors lacked HLA typing at each locus, the association tests relied only on the typed subset. Compared with the approximately 670-donor mean, donors in an Asian-associated ancestry cluster had fewer N-insertions in productive TCRs, according to a later genetic analysis. Several of the top co-occurrence clusters appeared to be linked to parvovirus B19, influenza, CMV and Epstein-Barr virus, according to a later analysis. In an earlier analysis of more than 500 of the donors, most TCR beta V segments appeared in productive rearrangements about 87% or about 30% of the time, broadly matching IMGT annotations. In a later analysis, TCR association rates were found to vary across HLA loci, with the most associated TCRs seen for DRB1 alleles and the fewest for HLA-C alleles. For the cohort, immune exposure information was limited to CMV serostatus. Assigning TCR associations to individual alleles was difficult when HLA alleles, especially DR and DQ, strongly co-occurred. Correlated functional status among segregating V segments might be attributable to linkage disequilibrium, but an unknown experimental factor could not be ruled out. Across donors, most TCR sequences were observed very rarely, whereas some public TCRs were present in many individuals. The authors suggested that the approach could potentially be extended to other disease states and immunological phenotypes. Roughly uniform sequencing depth across donors was assumed in presence/absence analyses, although this assumption may not hold.

This clone was recorded once. What antigen it recognizes has not been identified. No clone much larger than this one lies a single base away; base qualities are absent. The cohort consisted of 666 healthy bone marrow donors. At the time of sampling, all cohort members were nominally healthy, though unrecorded immune exposures were likely present. The donor was CMV seronegative and was included in the group of 352 seronegative cohort members. A peripheral blood sample was provided by each donor, and peripheral blood mononuclear cells were used for TCR beta sequencing. The Qiagen DNeasy Blood Extraction Kit was used to extract genomic DNA from the blood cell samples. Libraries were built with the immunoSEQ multiplex PCR assay. A mixture of 60 forward primers for TCR Vbeta segments and 13 reverse primers for TCR Jbeta segments was used in the multiplex PCR. Amplification of the CDR3 region of rearranged TCR beta genes was performed with a multiplex PCR assay on genomic DNA. The Illumina HiSeq System was used to sequence the amplified TCR beta libraries as 87-base-pair reads. On the authors' methods: Across the roughly 700 repertoires, a later analysis counted 80 million or so unique TCR beta chains, roughly 11 million of which were shared by at least two donors. To remove PCR and sequencing errors, raw reads were error-corrected and collapsed into unique sequences using a nearest-neighbor algorithm that merged closely related sequences. CDR3 sequences were aligned to IMGT reference sequences to assign V, D and J gene segments. For a sequence to be retained, a match of at least six nucleotides to both a V gene segment and a J gene segment was required. Rearrangements were classified as productive when the CDR3 lacked stop codons and remained in frame with V and J, and all other rearrangements were classified as non-productive. Following IMGT convention, CDR3 was defined as the stretch from the second conserved V-encoded cysteine up to the conserved J-encoded phenylalanine. The earlier analysis of a few hundred of the donors excluded sequences that lacked an unambiguous match to a single V gene segment. An earlier analysis of about 590 of the donors classified V segments as functional when productive rearrangements were above 56.7% and as segregating when the standard deviation between donors was above 5%. A statistical classification framework was built for diagnosing cytomegalovirus status from the catalog of TCR beta chain sequences. In a later analysis, TCR nucleotide sequences were compared against IMGT/GENE-DB human TR gene sequences so that V and J genes could be assigned. In a later analysis, CDR3 sequences and most-parsimonious VDJ recombination scenarios were assigned using the TCRdist pipeline. In a later analysis, each TCR beta chain was defined by its CDR3 amino acid sequence together with its V-gene family, and reads lacking a unique V-gene family were excluded. To address suspected cross-contamination and a sequencing artifact, a later analysis removed roughly 640 highly shared, low-generation-probability nucleotide sequences. In a later analysis, a clonal expansion index for each public chain was calculated from normalized within-repertoire ranks of inferred template counts. In a later analysis, generation probabilities were computed with a VDJ recombination model fitted to out-of-frame rearrangements, and the resulting probabilities were checked against IGoR. A later analysis scored TCR-TCR, TCR-HLA and TCR-CMV co-occurrence with hypergeometric tests, applying a repertoire-size bias correction to TCR pairs. False discovery rates were estimated in a later analysis by permuting HLA or CMV assignments 20 times. In a later analysis, co-occurring TCRs were grouped using DBSCAN, with TCRdist sequence similarity added in when clustering inside HLA-allele-positive subsets. Co-occurrence clustering excluded repertoires with fewer than 30,000 or more than 120,000 public chains, plus five with anomalous nucleotide sharing. The source is immuneACCESS, and TCRdb retained only in-frame sequences with V and J called. Part of the clones is not carried over; for the studies checked, unresolved V genes explain less than half of this, and the remainder is unexplained. V and J calls and clone size are as listed in that table; D and trimming were resolved from the DNA. For this sample the table gives some 140,000 clones, of which 73% were detected only once. Jointly, the top ten make up roughly 1.3% of the sample.

The receptor was isolated from a woman in her 40s in good health and CMV-seronegative. The sample was PBMCs.

The CDR3 region reads CASSWGQQPQHF. The DNA is TGTGCCAGCAGCTGGGGACAGCAGCCCCAGCATTTT. The rearranged chain carries TRBV14 and TRBJ1-5; 7 bases in between match TRBD1. The CDR3, cysteine through phenylalanine, is 12 amino acids long. Only the CDR3 DNA is retained, 36 bases long and in frame from the first base. Looking up the germline V gene yields CDR1 SGHDN and CDR2 FVKESK. Unmatched junction bases come to 2, with V trimmed by 5 bases and J by 7 bases.